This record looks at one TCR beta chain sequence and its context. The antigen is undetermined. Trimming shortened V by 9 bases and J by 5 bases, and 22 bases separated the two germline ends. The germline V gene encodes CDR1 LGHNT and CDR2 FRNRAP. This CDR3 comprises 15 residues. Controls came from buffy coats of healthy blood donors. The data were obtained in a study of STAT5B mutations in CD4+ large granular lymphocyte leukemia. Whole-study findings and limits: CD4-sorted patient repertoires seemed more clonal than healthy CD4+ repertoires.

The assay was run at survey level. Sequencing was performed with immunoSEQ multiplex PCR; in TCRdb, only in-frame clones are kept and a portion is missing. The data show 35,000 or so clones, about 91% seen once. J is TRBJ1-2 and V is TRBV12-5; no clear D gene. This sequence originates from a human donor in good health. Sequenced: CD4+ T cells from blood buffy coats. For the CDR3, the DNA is TGTGCTAGGGGATCCCTGGTTTGTATAAGGTATGGCTACACCTTC. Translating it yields CARGSLVCIRYGYTF.